This T cell receptor (beta chain) was sequenced in a study of CD4 T cells in relation to SARS-CoV-2 and coronaviruses. Across the study: The restricting HLA molecule for shared crossreactive spike epitopes was mapped.

TCRdb's table, derived via immunoSEQ multiplex PCR, lists solely in-frame clones and lacks some. The data show 15,000 to 20,000 clones, 60% to 85% seen once. The unexposed donors gave CD4+ T cells in about 2011-2019, prior to COVID-19. After approximately ten days of culture, CD4+ T cells were isolated. The germline V gene has CDR1 MNHEY and CDR2 SVGAGI. V lost 5 bases to trimming and J lost 2 bases, with 11 bases between them. The CDR3 contains 14 residues. A note on this clone: Antigen: not known.

Sequencing used CD4+ T cells from PBMCs, cultured in vitro. The rearrangement joins TRBV6-5 to TRBJ2-3; D is unresolved. This sequence originates from a human donor in good health. CDR3 nucleotide sequence: TGTGCCAGCAGTCCTAAGGGCCACACAGATACGCAGTATTTT. Protein product: CASSPKGHTDTQYF.